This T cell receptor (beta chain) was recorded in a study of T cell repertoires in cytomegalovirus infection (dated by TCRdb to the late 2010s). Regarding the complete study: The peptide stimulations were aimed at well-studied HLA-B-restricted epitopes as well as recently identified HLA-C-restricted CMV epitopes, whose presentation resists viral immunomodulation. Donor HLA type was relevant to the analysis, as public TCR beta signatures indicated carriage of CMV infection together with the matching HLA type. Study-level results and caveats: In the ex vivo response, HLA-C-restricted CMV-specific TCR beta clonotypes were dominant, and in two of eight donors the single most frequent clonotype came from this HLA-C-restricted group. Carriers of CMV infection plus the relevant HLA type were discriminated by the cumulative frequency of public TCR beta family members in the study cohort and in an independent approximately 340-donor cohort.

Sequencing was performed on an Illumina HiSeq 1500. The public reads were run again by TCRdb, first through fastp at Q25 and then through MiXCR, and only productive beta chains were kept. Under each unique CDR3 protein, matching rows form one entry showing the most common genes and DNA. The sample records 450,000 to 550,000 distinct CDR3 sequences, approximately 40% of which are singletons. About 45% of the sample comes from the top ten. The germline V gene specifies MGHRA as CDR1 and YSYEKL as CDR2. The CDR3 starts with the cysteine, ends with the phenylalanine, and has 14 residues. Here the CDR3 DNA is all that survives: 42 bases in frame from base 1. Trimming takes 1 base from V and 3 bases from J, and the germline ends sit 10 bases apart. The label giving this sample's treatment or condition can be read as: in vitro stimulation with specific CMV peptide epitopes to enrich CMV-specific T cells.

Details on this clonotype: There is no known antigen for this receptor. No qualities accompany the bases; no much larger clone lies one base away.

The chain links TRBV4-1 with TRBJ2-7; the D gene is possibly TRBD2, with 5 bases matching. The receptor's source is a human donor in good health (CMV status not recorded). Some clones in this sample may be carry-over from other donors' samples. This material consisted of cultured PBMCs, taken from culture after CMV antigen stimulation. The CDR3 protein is CASSQVPGNYEQYF. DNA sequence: TGCGCCAGCAGCCAAGTTCCCGGGAACTACGAGCAGTACTTC.